This TCR beta chain was obtained from a study of CXCR3-negative and CXCR3-positive naive CD8 T cells. In preparing the TRB cDNA libraries, 5' RACE with UMI labels was used. Each CDR3 protein gets one entry in TCRdb, which reprocessed the 5' RACE reads and gives no DNA. The sample table sets out under 110,000 distinct CDR3 sequences. About this clonotype: The antigen is unknown.

In germline, CDR1 is SGHTA, CDR2 FQGNSA. This CDR3 region has 13 residues. Findings and caveats of the study: More hydrophobic TRB CDR3s were found in CXCR3-positive naive cells than in CXCR3-negative naive cells.

The TCR was taken from a human donor in good health. Some clones in this sample may be carry-over from other donors' samples. Material: naive CXCR3+ CD8+ T cells from blood. The subset here: CD45RO-CCR7+CD27+CD95- naive CD8+ T cells expressing CXCR3 (TNR3+). The chain has TRBV7-2 and TRBJ2-7. The CDR3 is CASSLGSPYEQYF.